The present T cell receptor beta chain was sequenced within a study of CD8+ T cells in alopecia areata. Treatment reported: oral pan-JAK inhibitor, 5-10 mg twice daily. RNA, once extracted, was reverse transcribed into cDNA for use as the sequencing template. TCRdb's table, derived via immunoSEQ multiplex PCR, lists solely in-frame clones and lacks some. The sample contains approximately 210,000 clones, around 64% of which appear only once. Study-wide results and caveats: Both scalp clonality and the expanded CD8+ clones among the top 100 showed a significant decrease with tofacitinib.

Looked up from germline, CDR1 is SGHTA and CDR2 is FQGNSA. Deletions cut 2 bases from V and 6 bases from J, with 14 bases between. The CDR3 is made up of 14 amino acids. On this clone itself: Its specificity is not known.

This sample comprised CD4+ T cells sorted from blood, obtained around week 50, from a patient treated with tofacitinib. The genes are TRBV7-2 and TRBJ2-7, with a possible D match to TRBD1 (6 bases). The TCR comes from a human donor with alopecia areata. The CDR3 loop reads CASSLRLQGSEQYF. DNA for the CDR3: TGTGCCAGCAGCTTAAGGCTACAGGGATCCGAGCAGTACTTC.